A selection of T cell receptor beta chains follows, all from one sample in a study of shared clonotypes between healthy human individuals. Assay: immunoSEQ multiplex PCR; the TCRdb copy retains only in-frame clones and omits some. In the table there are about 1,800,000 clones, approximately 94% of which are singletons. The sequencing sample was made of naive CD8+ T cells sorted from blood. Receptor source: a man between 18 and 35 years old in good health. The CDR3 runs from the conserved cysteine through the conserved F or W. The D gene is left open where the match is weak. The listing skips clone size in some rows; elsewhere it reads once, few, many or a size class.

D gene	V gene	CDR3 length	J gene	clone size	CDR3 DNA	CDR3 protein
TRBD2	TRBV4-3	18	TRBJ2-1	-	TGCGCCAGCAGCCACTCAATGGGGCTAGCGGGGTCTCCCAATGAGCAGTTCTTC	CASSHSMGLAGSPNEQFF
-	TRBV2	11	TRBJ2-1	-	TGTGCCAGTGGAGGGGGGGATGAACAGTTCTTC	CASGGGDEQFF
TRBD2	TRBV27	15	TRBJ2-2	-	TGTGCCAGCAGTTTATTTAGCGGGACGACCGGGGAGCTGTTTTTT	CASSLFSGTTGELFF
-	TRBV2	14	TRBJ1-5	once	TGTGCCAGCAGTTCCGGGGGTAGCAATCAGCCCCAGCATTTT	CASSSGGSNQPQHF
-	TRBV9	15	TRBJ2-3	-	TGTGCCAGCAGCCTCAGCGGAACTAGCACAGATACGCAGTATTTT	CASSLSGTSTDTQYF
-	TRBV27	15	TRBJ1-6	-	TGTGCCAGCAGGCTCGCAGGGGCGTATGGTTCACCCCTCCACTTT	CASRLAGAYGSPLHF
TRBD1	TRBV6-5	15	TRBJ1-5	-	TGTGCCAGCAGTTCGACAGGGTATAGCAATCAGCCCCAGCATTTT	CASSSTGYSNQPQHF
-	TRBV11-2	15	TRBJ2-5	-	TGTGCCAGCAGCCCGGACCAAGGCGATGGCCGGACCCAGTACTTC	CASSPDQGDGRTQYF
TRBD2	TRBV27	14	TRBJ2-1	-	TGTGCCAGCAGGAGCGGGGGGGCCGGGAATGAGCAGTTCTTC	CASRSGGAGNEQFF
-	TRBV7-2	16	TRBJ1-6	-	TGTGCCAGCAGCTTAGAAACAGCCATCTATAATTCACCCCTCCACTTT	CASSLETAIYNSPLHF
-	TRBV28	13	TRBJ2-1	-	TGTGCCAGCAGTTTATCTGAGGGGGGTGAGCAGTTCTTC	CASSLSEGGEQFF
-	TRBV29-1	12	TRBJ1-1	-	TGCAGCGTTGAAACAGGGAACACTGAAGCTTTCTTT	CSVETGNTEAFF
TRBD1	TRBV4-1	15	TRBJ2-7	once	TGCGCCAGCAGCCACCGGACAGGGGAAACCTACGAGCAGTACTTC	CASSHRTGETYEQYF
-	TRBV9	15	TRBJ1-1	-	TGTGCCAGCAGCGTAGGAACAGAAGGAGGAACTGAAGCTTTCTTT	CASSVGTEGGTEAFF
TRBD1	TRBV27	16	TRBJ2-7	-	TGTGCCAGCAGTTTATCGTCAGGGACAGTCAAATACGAGCAGTACTTC	CASSLSSGTVKYEQYF
TRBD2	TRBV7-9	17	TRBJ2-3	-	TGTGCCAGCAGCTCGGGACTAGCGGGGGGGCTGTCAGATACGCAGTATTTT	CASSSGLAGGLSDTQYF
TRBD2	TRBV7-9	13	TRBJ2-1	-	TGTGCCAGCGGCGGCGGGGGGTACAATGAGCAGTTCTTC	CASGGGGYNEQFF
TRBD1	TRBV27	15	TRBJ1-4	-	TGTGCCAGCAGGCCTGGGACTCTCAGGGGGGAAAAACTGTTTTTT	CASRPGTLRGEKLFF
TRBD1	TRBV6-5	16	TRBJ2-4	-	TGTGCCAGCAGTTACTCTCAATCAGGGGGCATAAACATTCAGTACTTC	CASSYSQSGGINIQYF
-	TRBV27	16	TRBJ2-7	-	TGTGCCAGCAGTTTAGGAGCCCTTAGCGGAAGAGACGAGCAGTACTTC	CASSLGALSGRDEQYF
-	TRBV4-1	14	TRBJ2-3	-	TGCGCCAGCAGCCAAGTACCAATTGGGGATACGCAGTATTTT	CASSQVPIGDTQYF
TRBD1	TRBV6-1	15	TRBJ2-7	-	TGTGCCAGCAGATTACCGGGACAGGGGGCCTACGAGCAGTACTTC	CASRLPGQGAYEQYF
TRBD1	TRBV7-6	15	TRBJ1-2	-	TGTGCCAGCAGCCCCGGACAGGGCCTCAACTATGGCTACACCTTC	CASSPGQGLNYGYTF
TRBD2	TRBV7-8	15	TRBJ2-7	-	TGTGCCAGCAGCTTAGAGGGAGGGAACGGCTACGAGCAGTACTTC	CASSLEGGNGYEQYF
-	TRBV10-1	14	TRBJ2-1	-	TGCGCCAGCAGTGAGTCGACGGGGCACAATGAGCAGTTCTTC	CASSESTGHNEQFF
-	TRBV19	12	TRBJ1-5	once	TGTGCCAGTAGGAGGGACAATCAGCCCCAGCATTTT	CASRRDNQPQHF
TRBD1	TRBV27	14	TRBJ1-6	-	TGTGCCAGCAGTTTTCAGGGGGCGAGTTCACCCCTCCACTTT	CASSFQGASSPLHF
-	TRBV27	14	TRBJ2-3	-	TGTGCCAGCAGTTTGCGGGACTCCACAGATACGCAGTATTTT	CASSLRDSTDTQYF